Listed below are T cell receptor beta chains from one sample, sequenced in a study of CD8+ T cells in alopecia areata. Assay: immunoSEQ multiplex PCR; the TCRdb copy retains only in-frame clones and omits some. The data contain more than 150,000 clones, 60% of them singletons. This material consisted of CD4+ T cells sorted from blood, taken at week 4, from a patient treated with tofacitinib. These receptors were obtained from a human donor with alopecia areata. CDR3s include the opening cysteine and the closing phenylalanine or tryptophan. The D gene is left open where the match is weak. Clone size is given for some rows only: seen once, a few or many times, or a class if the clone is expanded.

size: NA
D: TRBD1
J: TRBJ1-2
V: TRBV7-2
DNA: TGTGCCAGCAGCTGGGACAGAGAAAACTATGGCTACACCTTC
CDR3: CASSWDRENYGYTF

size: few
D: TRBD1
J: TRBJ1-1
V: TRBV29-1
DNA: TGCAGCGCCGCCACGACCGGGACAGGGATCAAAACTGAAGCTTTCTTT
CDR3: CSAATTGTGIKTEAFF

size: NA
D: NA
J: TRBJ1-1
V: TRBV9
DNA: TGTGCCAGCAGCGCCAGGGGCGGGGGCACTGAAGCTTTCTTT
CDR3: CASSARGGGTEAFF

size: NA
D: TRBD2
J: TRBJ2-5
V: TRBV7-2
DNA: TGTGCCAGCAGCTTAGAGGGAGGGATGAAGACCCAGTACTTC
CDR3: CASSLEGGMKTQYF

size: NA
D: NA
J: TRBJ1-2
V: TRBV29-1
DNA: TGCAGCGTTGCCCGGTCTGAGCGGGGCTACACCTTC
CDR3: CSVARSERGYTF

size: NA
D: TRBD2
J: TRBJ2-3
V: TRBV4-2
DNA: TGTGCCAGCAGCCAAGTTGGTCGGGGACTAGGGACAGATACGCAGTATTTT
CDR3: CASSQVGRGLGTDTQYF

size: NA
D: TRBD1
J: TRBJ1-1
V: TRBV29-1
DNA: TGCAGCGTTGTAACAGGGGCGCGTTACACTGAAGCTTTCTTT
CDR3: CSVVTGARYTEAFF

size: once
D: NA
J: TRBJ2-7
V: TRBV27
DNA: TGTGCCAGCAGTCCCCGTAATCAGCCATCTACCTACGAGCAGTACTTC
CDR3: CASSPRNQPSTYEQYF

size: NA
D: NA
J: TRBJ2-5
V: TRBV5-1
DNA: TGCGCCAGCAGCGAACAACCTAAGGGGCCCCAGTACTTC
CDR3: CASSEQPKGPQYF

size: NA
D: NA
J: TRBJ2-3
V: TRBV11-2
DNA: TGTGCCAGCAGCTTGGTTAGGACTGCAGATACGCAGTATTTT
CDR3: CASSLVRTADTQYF

size: NA
D: NA
J: TRBJ2-7
V: TRBV30
DNA: TGTGCCTGGAGTGTAAAAAGGCGCCCCTACGAGCAGTACTTC
CDR3: CAWSVKRRPYEQYF

size: NA
D: NA
J: TRBJ2-7
V: TRBV6-5
DNA: TGTGCCAGCAGTTTGAAGGGCGAGCAGTACTTC
CDR3: CASSLKGEQYF

size: NA
D: NA
J: TRBJ1-1
V: TRBV7-9
DNA: TGTGCCAGCAGCACCGACAAGAACACTGAAGCTTTCTTT
CDR3: CASSTDKNTEAFF

size: NA
D: NA
J: TRBJ1-1
V: TRBV4-1
DNA: TGCGCCAGCAGCCAAGAAGGAGTGGGCACTGAAGCTTTCTTT
CDR3: CASSQEGVGTEAFF

size: NA
D: TRBD1
J: TRBJ1-1
V: TRBV5-1
DNA: TGCGCCAGCAGCTTGGGGGACAGACAGAACACTGAAGCTTTCTTT
CDR3: CASSLGDRQNTEAFF

size: NA
D: NA
J: TRBJ2-5
V: TRBV4-1
DNA: TGCGCCAGCAGCCAATTCCCTCGAGAGGGGGGGTCCCACTTAGGAACCCAGTACTTC
CDR3: CASSQFPREGGSHLGTQYF

size: NA
D: NA
J: TRBJ2-5
V: TRBV30
DNA: TGTGCCTGGAGTGTACACCGGGCAGGGTTGCAGGAGACCCAGTACTTC
CDR3: CAWSVHRAGLQETQYF

size: NA
D: NA
J: TRBJ1-1
V: TRBV6-5
DNA: TGTGCCAGCAGGGGGCCAGGGGACGGGAACACTGAAGCTTTCTTT
CDR3: CASRGPGDGNTEAFF